Listed below are T cell receptor beta chains from one sample, sequenced in a study of chemoradiotherapy in HPV16-positive cancers. Profiled with immunoSEQ multiplex PCR; TCRdb holds only in-frame clones, not every one. This sample yields thousands of clones, of which approximately 81% are seen a single time; around a fifth belongs to the top ten. The sample was taken from a patient who underwent chemoradiotherapy. The source of these receptors is a human donor with HPV-associated anogenital cancer. Each CDR3 is given with its conserved first and last residue. Fields, in order: V gene, J gene, CDR3 length, D gene, clone size, CDR3 DNA, CDR3 protein. D genes are given only for firm matches. Some rows mark clone size as missing; the rest say once, few, many or name a class of expanded clone.

TRBV4-1,TRBJ2-1,15,TRBD2,-,TGCGCCAGCAGCCAAGGGACTAGCGCCTACAATGAGCAGTTCTTC,CASSQGTSAYNEQFF
TRBV5-1,TRBJ1-3,14,-,-,TGCGCCAGCAGCTTGGCCGGAGTTGGAGACACCATATATTTT,CASSLAGVGDTIYF
TRBV5-1,TRBJ2-5,14,TRBD2,-,TGCGCCACCCACGGGGGGGGGATTGGAGAGACCCAGTACTTC,CATHGGGIGETQYF
TRBV29-1,TRBJ2-7,16,TRBD2,-,TGCAGCGTTGAAGGTGCCGGGACTAGCGGTGACTACGAGCAGTACTTC,CSVEGAGTSGDYEQYF
TRBV9,TRBJ2-3,16,-,-,TGTGCCAGCAGCGTAGTTGGGGATCCTAGCACAGATACGCAGTATTTT,CASSVVGDPSTDTQYF
TRBV9,TRBJ1-1,13,-,-,TGTGCCAGCAGCGTAGGAAAGGACACTGAAGCTTTCTTT,CASSVGKDTEAFF
TRBV5-1,TRBJ2-3,15,-,-,TGCGCCAGCAGCACCGGACAGATGAGCACAGATACGCAGTATTTT,CASSTGQMSTDTQYF
TRBV12-5,TRBJ1-5,17,-,-,TGTGCTAGTGGGGACTCAACTCGGACAGTTAGCAATCAGCCCCAGCATTTT,CASGDSTRTVSNQPQHF
TRBV10-3,TRBJ2-3,15,TRBD1,-,TGTGCCATAAGAACCGGGACAGGGTCCCCAGATACGCAGTATTTT,CAIRTGTGSPDTQYF
TRBV18,TRBJ2-5,14,TRBD1,-,TGTGCCAGCTCACCCGACAGGGCAGGAGAGACCCAGTACTTC,CASSPDRAGETQYF
TRBV7-3,TRBJ2-7,15,-,once,TGTGCCAGCAGCTTATCAGGCAGGGATGGCTACGAGCAGTACTTC,CASSLSGRDGYEQYF
TRBV27,TRBJ2-1,17,-,-,TGTGCCAGCAGTTTCTACCCTACCGAAAGCTCCTACAATGAGCAGTTCTTC,CASSFYPTESSYNEQFF
TRBV7-2,TRBJ2-2,13,-,-,TGTGCCAGCAGGACTAGTCCCACCGGGGAGCTGTTTTTT,CASRTSPTGELFF
TRBV7-2,TRBJ2-6,15,-,-,TGTGCCAGCAGCTTAGACATCTCTGGGGCCAACGTCCTGACTTTC,CASSLDISGANVLTF
TRBV5-3,TRBJ1-1,11,-,few,TGTGCCAGAAGCCTCTTCGTTGAAGCTTTCTTT,CARSLFVEAFF
TRBV28,TRBJ1-3,12,-,-,TGTGCCAGCAGGCTAGGGAAAAACACCATATATTTT,CASRLGKNTIYF
TRBV15,TRBJ2-3,20,TRBD1,-,TGTGCCACCAGCAGAGATTTCGAACAGGGGGCGATTTGGGGCACAGATACGCAGTATTTT,CATSRDFEQGAIWGTDTQYF
TRBV19,TRBJ1-6,15,-,-,TGTGCCAGTAGTGGAACCGGGACCAGACGGTCACCCCTCCACTTT,CASSGTGTRRSPLHF
TRBV7-2,TRBJ2-1,14,TRBD1,-,TGTGCCAGCAAGGGGGACAGCGCCTTAGGTGAGCAGTTCTTC,CASKGDSALGEQFF
TRBV28,TRBJ2-5,14,TRBD1,-,TGTGCCAGCAGTTTACAGGGGGCTGGAGAGACCCAGTACTTC,CASSLQGAGETQYF
TRBV7-9,TRBJ2-1,13,-,once,TGTGCCAGCAGCTTGGGGGTCGACAATGAGCAGTTCTTC,CASSLGVDNEQFF
TRBV6-5,TRBJ1-4,15,TRBD1,few,TGTGCCAGCAGTTACTCCGGCAGGGGGGGCGAAAAACTGTTTTTT,CASSYSGRGGEKLFF
TRBV2,TRBJ2-7,16,-,few,TGTGCCAGCAGTGTGTTGGGTGTTGCAGGAGATTACGAGCAGTACTTC,CASSVLGVAGDYEQYF
TRBV9,TRBJ2-5,17,TRBD2,-,TGTGCCAGCAGTGTAGCTTTTAGCGGGGGGTTAAAAGAGACCCAGTACTTC,CASSVAFSGGLKETQYF
TRBV2,TRBJ2-7,14,TRBD1,few,TGTGCCAGCAGTGAACGGCAGGGGGCCGGGGAGCAGTACTTC,CASSERQGAGEQYF
TRBV6-4,TRBJ2-3,14,-,few,TGTGCCAGCAGTGCTGGTCGGAGCACAGATACGCAGTATTTT,CASSAGRSTDTQYF
TRBV9,TRBJ2-3,17,TRBD2,-,TGTGCCAGCAGCGTAGGGCGGCCTAGCGGGGTAACAGATACGCAGTATTTT,CASSVGRPSGVTDTQYF
TRBV15,TRBJ2-2,16,TRBD1,-,TGTGCCACCAGCAAAGGACAGGGACTGAACACCGGGGAGCTGTTTTTT,CATSKGQGLNTGELFF
TRBV7-6,TRBJ2-3,17,-,-,TGTGCCAGCAGCTTAGCGACCCCGACAGCGCTCACAGATACGCAGTATTTT,CASSLATPTALTDTQYF
TRBV11-2,TRBJ1-2,17,TRBD1,-,TGTGCCAGCAGCTTAGAATTGGACAGGGGCCTTTCCTTCGGCTACACCTTC,CASSLELDRGLSFGYTF
TRBV11-2,TRBJ2-1,16,-,-,TGTGCCAGCAGCTTAGTGCTAGAACCCCCAAACAATGAGCAGTTCTTC,CASSLVLEPPNNEQFF
TRBV11-2,TRBJ2-7,15,-,-,TGTGCCAGCAGCTTAGATGACGGGACAACCCGGAAGCAGTACTTC,CASSLDDGTTRKQYF
TRBV9,TRBJ2-1,15,TRBD1,-,TGTGCCAGCAGCACAGGGGCCAGGATCTACAATGAGCAGTTCTTC,CASSTGARIYNEQFF
TRBV5-4,TRBJ2-2,15,-,few,TGTGCCAGCAGCATGGGACTCGCGAACACCGGGGAGCTGTTTTTT,CASSMGLANTGELFF
TRBV7-3,TRBJ1-5,13,-,-,TGTGCCAGCTCTCTGGACCACAATCAGCCCCAGCATTTT,CASSLDHNQPQHF
TRBV27,TRBJ2-3,16,-,-,TGTGCCAGCAGTTCCCGAGGGGGGAGGGGAGCAGATACGCAGTATTTT,CASSSRGGRGADTQYF